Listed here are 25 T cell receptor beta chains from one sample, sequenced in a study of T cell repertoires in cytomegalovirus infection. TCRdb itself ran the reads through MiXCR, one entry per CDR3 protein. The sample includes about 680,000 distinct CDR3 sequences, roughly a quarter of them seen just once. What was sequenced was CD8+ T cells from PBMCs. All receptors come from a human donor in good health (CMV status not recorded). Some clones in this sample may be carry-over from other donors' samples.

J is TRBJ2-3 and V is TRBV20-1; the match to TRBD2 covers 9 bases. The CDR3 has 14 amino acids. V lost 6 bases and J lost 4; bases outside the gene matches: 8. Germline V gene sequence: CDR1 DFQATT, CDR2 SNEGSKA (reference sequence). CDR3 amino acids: CSAYQTSGPDTQYF. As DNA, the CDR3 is TGCAGTGCCTACCAGACTAGCGGACCAGATACGCAGTATTTT.

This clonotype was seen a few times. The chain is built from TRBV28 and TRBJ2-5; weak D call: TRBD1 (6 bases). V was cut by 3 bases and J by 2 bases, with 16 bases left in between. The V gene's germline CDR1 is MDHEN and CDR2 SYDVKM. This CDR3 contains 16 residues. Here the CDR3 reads CASSLGRTAHQETQYF. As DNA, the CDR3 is TGTGCCAGCAGTTTGGGAAGGACAGCACATCAAGAGACCCAGTACTTC.

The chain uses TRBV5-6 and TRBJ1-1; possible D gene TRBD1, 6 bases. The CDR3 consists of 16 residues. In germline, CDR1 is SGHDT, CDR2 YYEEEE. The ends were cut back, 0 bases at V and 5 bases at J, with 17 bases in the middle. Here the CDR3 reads CASSLAKGGFRTEAFF. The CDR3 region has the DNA TGTGCCAGCAGCTTGGCAAAGGGGGGGTTCAGGACTGAAGCTTTCTTT.

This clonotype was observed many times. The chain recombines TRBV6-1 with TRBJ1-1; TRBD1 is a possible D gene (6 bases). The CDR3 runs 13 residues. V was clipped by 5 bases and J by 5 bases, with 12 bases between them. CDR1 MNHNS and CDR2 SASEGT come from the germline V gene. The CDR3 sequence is CASSTGFLTEAFF. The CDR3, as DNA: TGTGCCAGCAGTACAGGGTTTTTGACTGAAGCTTTCTTT.

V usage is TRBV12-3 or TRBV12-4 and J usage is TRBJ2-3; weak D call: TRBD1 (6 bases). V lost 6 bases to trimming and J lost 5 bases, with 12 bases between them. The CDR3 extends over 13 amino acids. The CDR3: CASRSDRGDTQYF. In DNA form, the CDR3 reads TGTGCCAGCAGATCGGACAGAGGAGATACGCAGTATTTT.

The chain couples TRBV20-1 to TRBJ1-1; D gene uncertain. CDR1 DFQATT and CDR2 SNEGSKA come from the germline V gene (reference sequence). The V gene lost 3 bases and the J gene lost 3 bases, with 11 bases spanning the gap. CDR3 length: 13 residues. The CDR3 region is CSARNLRDTEAFF. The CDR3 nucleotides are TGCAGTGCTAGGAATTTACGGGACACTGAAGCTTTCTTT.

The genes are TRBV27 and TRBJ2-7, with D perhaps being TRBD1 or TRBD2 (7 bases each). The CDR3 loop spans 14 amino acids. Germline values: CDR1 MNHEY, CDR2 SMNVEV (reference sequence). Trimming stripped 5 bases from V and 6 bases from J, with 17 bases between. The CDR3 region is CASSLRGGGREQYF. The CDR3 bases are TGTGCCAGCAGTCTCCGGGGAGGGGGCCGCGAGCAGTACTTC.

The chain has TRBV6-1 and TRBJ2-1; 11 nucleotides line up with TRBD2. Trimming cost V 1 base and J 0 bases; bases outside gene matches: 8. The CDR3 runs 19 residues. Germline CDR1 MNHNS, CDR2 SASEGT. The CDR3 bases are TGTGCCAGCAGTGAAGAAACTAGCGGGGGTCCCAGCTCCTACAATGAGCAGTTCTTC. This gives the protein CASSEETSGGPSSYNEQFF.

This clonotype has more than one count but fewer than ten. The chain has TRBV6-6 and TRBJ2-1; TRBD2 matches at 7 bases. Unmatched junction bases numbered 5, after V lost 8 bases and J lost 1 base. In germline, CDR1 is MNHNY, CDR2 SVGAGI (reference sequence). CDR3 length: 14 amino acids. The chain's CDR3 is CASRRAGSYNEQFF. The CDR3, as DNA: TGTGCCAGCCGGCGAGCGGGGTCCTACAATGAGCAGTTCTTC.

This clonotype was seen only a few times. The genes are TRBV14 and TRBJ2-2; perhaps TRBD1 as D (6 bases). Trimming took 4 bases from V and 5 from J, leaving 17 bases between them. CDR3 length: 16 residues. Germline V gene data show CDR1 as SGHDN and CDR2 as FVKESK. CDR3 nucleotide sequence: TGTGCCAGCAGCCTATACCCAGGGGCCAGGACCGGGGAGCTGTTTTTT. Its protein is CASSLYPGARTGELFF.

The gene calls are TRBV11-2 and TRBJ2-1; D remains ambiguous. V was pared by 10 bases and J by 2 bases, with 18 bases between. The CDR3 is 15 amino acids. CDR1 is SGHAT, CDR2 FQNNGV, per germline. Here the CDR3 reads CANTLDSNAYNEQFF. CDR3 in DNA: TGTGCCAACACCCTCGATTCGAACGCCTACAATGAGCAGTTCTTC.

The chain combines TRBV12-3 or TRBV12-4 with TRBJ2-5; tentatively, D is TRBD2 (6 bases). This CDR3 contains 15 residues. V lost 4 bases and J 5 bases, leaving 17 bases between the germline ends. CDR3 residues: CASSYVHGGPETQYF. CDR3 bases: TGTGCCAGCAGTTATGTCCATGGAGGGCCGGAGACCCAGTACTTC.

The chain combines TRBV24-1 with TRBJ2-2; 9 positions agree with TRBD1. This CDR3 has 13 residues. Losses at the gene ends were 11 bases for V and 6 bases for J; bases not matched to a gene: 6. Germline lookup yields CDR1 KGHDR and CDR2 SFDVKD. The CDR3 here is CAIGQGRPGELFF. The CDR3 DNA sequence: TGTGCCATCGGACAGGGGAGGCCCGGGGAGCTGTTTTTT.

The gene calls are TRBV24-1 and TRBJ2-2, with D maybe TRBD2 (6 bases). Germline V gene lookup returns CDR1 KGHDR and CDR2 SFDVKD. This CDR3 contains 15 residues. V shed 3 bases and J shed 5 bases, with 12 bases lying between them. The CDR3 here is CATSDPGLLTGELFF. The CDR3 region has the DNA TGTGCCACCAGTGATCCGGGACTTCTGACCGGGGAGCTGTTTTTT.

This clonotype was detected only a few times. The CDR3: CASSLGTSGDPSYNEQFF. The DNA of the CDR3 is TGTGCCAGCAGCTTAGGGACTAGCGGTGACCCCTCCTACAATGAGCAGTTCTTC. The chain links TRBV7-9 to TRBJ2-1; 10 nucleotides match TRBD2. The CDR3 has 18 amino acids. J gave up 0 bases and V 1 base, and 6 bases lay outside the gene matches. From germline, CDR1 is SEHNR and CDR2 FQNEAQ (reference sequence).

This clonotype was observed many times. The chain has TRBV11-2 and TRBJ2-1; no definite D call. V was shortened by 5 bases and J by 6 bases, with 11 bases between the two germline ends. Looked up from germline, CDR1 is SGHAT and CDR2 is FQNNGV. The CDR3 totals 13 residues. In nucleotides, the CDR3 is TGTGCCAGCAGCCCCCGGCCCTCCAATGAGCAGTTCTTC. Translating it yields CASSPRPSNEQFF. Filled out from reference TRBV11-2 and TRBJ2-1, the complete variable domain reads EAGVAQSPRYKIIEKRQSVAFWCNPISGHATLYWYQQILGQGPKLLIQFQNNGVVDDSQLPKDRFSAERLKGVDSTLKIQPAKLEDSAVYLCASSPRPSNEQFFGPGTRLTVL.

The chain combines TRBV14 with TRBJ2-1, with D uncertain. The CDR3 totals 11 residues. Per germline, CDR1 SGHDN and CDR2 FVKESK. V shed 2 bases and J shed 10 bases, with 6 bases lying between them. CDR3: CASSQRIEQFF. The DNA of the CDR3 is TGTGCCAGCAGCCAAAGAATAGAGCAGTTCTTC.

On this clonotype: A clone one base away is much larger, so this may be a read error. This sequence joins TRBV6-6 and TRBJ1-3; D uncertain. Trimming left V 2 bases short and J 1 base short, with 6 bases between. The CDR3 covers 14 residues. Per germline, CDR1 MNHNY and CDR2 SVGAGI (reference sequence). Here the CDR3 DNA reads TGTGCCAGCAGTTACGGGAGGTCTGGAAACACCATATATTTT. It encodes CASSYGRSGNTIYF.

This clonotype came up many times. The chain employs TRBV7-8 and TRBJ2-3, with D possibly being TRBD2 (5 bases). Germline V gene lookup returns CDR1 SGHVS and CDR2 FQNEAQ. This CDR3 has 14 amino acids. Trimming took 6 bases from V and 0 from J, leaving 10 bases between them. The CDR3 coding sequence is TGTGCCAGCAGTCTCGGGGTTAGCACAGATACGCAGTATTTT. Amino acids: CASSLGVSTDTQYF.

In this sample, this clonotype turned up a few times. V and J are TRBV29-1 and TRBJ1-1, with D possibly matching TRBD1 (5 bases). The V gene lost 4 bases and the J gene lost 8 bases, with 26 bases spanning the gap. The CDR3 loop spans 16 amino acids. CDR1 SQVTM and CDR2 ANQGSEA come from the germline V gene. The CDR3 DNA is TGCAGCGTTGGCAAGGCCAGCGGCAGGGTGATCTTAGAAGCTTTCTTT. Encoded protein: CSVGKASGRVILEAFF.

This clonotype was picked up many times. DNA of the CDR3: TGTGCCAGCAGCACAGTCCAAGGGACTAGCGACTACACCGGGGAGCTGTTTTTT. It encodes CASSTVQGTSDYTGELFF. The rearrangement links TRBV7-8 to TRBJ2-2; 10 bases are shared with TRBD2. The germline V gene has CDR1 SGHVS and CDR2 FQNEAQ. The trim removed 5 bases at V and 3 bases at J, leaving 12 bases unmatched. This CDR3 has 18 residues.

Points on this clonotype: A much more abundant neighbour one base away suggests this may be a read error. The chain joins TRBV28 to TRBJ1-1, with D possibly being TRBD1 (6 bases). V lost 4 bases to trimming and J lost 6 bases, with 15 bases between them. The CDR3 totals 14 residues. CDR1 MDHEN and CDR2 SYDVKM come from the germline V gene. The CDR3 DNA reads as TGTGCCAGCAGTTCCCCCGGACAGTACCCTGAAGCTTTCTTT. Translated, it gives CASSSPGQYPEAFF.

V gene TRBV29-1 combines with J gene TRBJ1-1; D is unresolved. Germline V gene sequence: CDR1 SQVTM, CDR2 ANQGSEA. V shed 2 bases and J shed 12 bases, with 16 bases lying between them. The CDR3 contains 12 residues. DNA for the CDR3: TGCAGCGTTGAATTAAGGGTGAAACAAACTTTCTTT. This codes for CSVELRVKQTFF. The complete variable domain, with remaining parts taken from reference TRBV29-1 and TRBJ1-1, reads SAVISQKPSRDICQRGTSLTIQCQVDSQVTMMFWYRQQPGQSLTLIATANQGSEATYESGFVIDKFPISRPNLTFSTLTVSNMSPEDSSIYLCSVELRVKQTFFGQGTRLTVV.

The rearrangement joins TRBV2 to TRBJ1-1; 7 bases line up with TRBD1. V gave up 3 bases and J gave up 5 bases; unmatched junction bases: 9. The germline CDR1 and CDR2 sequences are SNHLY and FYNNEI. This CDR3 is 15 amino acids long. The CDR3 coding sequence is TGTGCCAGCAGTGAGGTGGAACAGGGGATAACTGAAGCTTTCTTT. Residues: CASSEVEQGITEAFF.

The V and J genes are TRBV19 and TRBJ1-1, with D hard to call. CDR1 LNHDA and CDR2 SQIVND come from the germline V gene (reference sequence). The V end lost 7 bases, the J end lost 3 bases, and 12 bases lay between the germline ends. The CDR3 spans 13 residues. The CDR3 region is CASKYWEDTEAFF. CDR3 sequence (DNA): TGTGCCAGTAAGTACTGGGAGGACACTGAAGCTTTCTTT.